The rows below give T cell receptor beta chains drawn from one sample of a study of blood T cell repertoires in COVID-19. TCRdb's copy holds only in-frame clones and misses some; the assay was immunoSEQ multiplex PCR. Among some 150,000 clones listed, 81% were seen once. The specimen was peripheral blood. These receptors were collected from a human donor with acute or convalescent COVID-19. The donor label of this sample is uncertain. The CDR3 runs from the conserved cysteine through the conserved F or W. A D gene is named only where the DNA matches it firmly. The size entry is marked missing in some rows and otherwise reads once, few, many or a size class.

j_gene,v_gene,d_gene,abundance,CDR3aa,CDR3nt
TRBJ2-1,TRBV24-1,TRBD1,few,CATKRTGAGNEQFF,TGTGCCACCAAACGGACAGGGGCTGGCAATGAGCAGTTCTTC
TRBJ2-1,TRBV24-1,TRBD1,NA,CATSIGQGTQFF,TGTGCCACCAGTATCGGACAGGGTACGCAGTTCTTC
TRBJ2-1,TRBV3-1/TRBV3-2,NA,NA,CASSQDSSSYNEQFF,TGTGCCAGCAGCCAAGATAGCAGCTCCTACAATGAGCAGTTCTTC
TRBJ1-2,TRBV10-2,NA,NA,CASTFSRDSYGYTF,TGCGCCAGCACCTTCAGCAGAGACAGCTATGGCTACACCTTC
TRBJ1-2,TRBV5-1,TRBD1,NA,CASSVGQAANYGYTF,TGCGCCAGCAGCGTGGGACAGGCCGCCAACTATGGCTACACCTTC
TRBJ1-2,TRBV27,NA,NA,CASSSLGGRALGYTF,TGTGCCAGCAGTTCCCTGGGGGGACGGGCGTTGGGCTACACCTTC
TRBJ1-2,TRBV27,NA,NA,CASSLQGYGYTF,TGTGCCAGCAGTTTACAGGGATATGGCTACACCTTC
TRBJ1-5,TRBV4-2,NA,NA,CASSPEWTDSNQPQHF,TGTGCCAGCAGCCCAGAGTGGACAGATAGCAATCAGCCCCAGCATTTT
TRBJ1-4,TRBV30,NA,NA,CAWSGDIGANEKLFF,TGTGCCTGGAGTGGGGACATAGGGGCTAATGAAAAACTGTTTTTT
TRBJ2-3,TRBV7-9,TRBD2,NA,CASNLGGTTDTQYF,TGTGCCAGCAACTTGGGGGGGACCACAGATACGCAGTATTTT